The entry below gives a single TCR beta chain sequence along with its context. This clonotype came up a few times. Its antigen remains unidentified. Per-nucleotide qualities are absent, and no much larger clonotype sits a single base away. This sample is part of a study of response to subunit inactivated influenza vaccine (dated by TCRdb to 2017 to 2018). Regarding the complete study: Deep quantitative T cell receptor repertoire profiling was used in the study to track responses to a trivalent subunit inactivated influenza vaccine. On the study overall, not on this receptor specifically: The authors suggested that each seasonal influenza vaccination may recruit only a limited number of new T cells.

V and J lose 5 bases and 1 base, and a span of 11 bases separates them. The CDR3 holds 14 amino acids from the cysteine to the phenylalanine. Left in the record is the CDR3 DNA by itself, 42 bases read in frame from the first base. Library preparation employed RT-PCR. Sequencing used an Illumina HiSeq 2500. Starting from the raw public reads, TCRdb applied fastp trimming at Q25, assembled clones with MiXCR and retained in-frame beta chains. Rows are combined by CDR3 protein, so each entry shows the most common genes and DNA. The sample table records hundreds of thousands of distinct CDR3 sequences; approximately 24% of these occur just once. Around 2% of the sample is taken by the ten largest.

The TCR comes from a middle-aged man who received an inactivated influenza vaccine. Donor details come from another sample of the same person, matched by shared clones. The specimen comprised CD4+ T cells sorted from PBMCs, sampled more than 4 days after vaccination. Rearrangement joined TRBV12-3 or TRBV12-4 to TRBJ1-1; the D gene is perhaps TRBD1, on 6 matching bases. CDR3 reads: CASSRGAANTEAFF. The bases are TGTGCCAGCAGTAGGGGGGCCGCGAACACTGAAGCTTTCTTT.